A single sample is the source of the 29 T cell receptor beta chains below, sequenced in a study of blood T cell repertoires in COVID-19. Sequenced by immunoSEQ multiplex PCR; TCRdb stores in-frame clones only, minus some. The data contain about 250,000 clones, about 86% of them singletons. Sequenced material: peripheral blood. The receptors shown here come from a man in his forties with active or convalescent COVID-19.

The CDR3 region has the DNA TGTGCCACCCTGCCCGGAGAGAATGACTCTGGAAACACCATATATTTT. This encodes CATLPGENDSGNTIYF. V and J are TRBV11-3 and TRBJ1-3, with unresolved D. Trimming removed 10 bases from V and 0 bases from J, with 19 bases in between. The CDR3 sequence is 16 residues long. The V gene's germline CDR1 is SGHNT and CDR2 YENEEA.

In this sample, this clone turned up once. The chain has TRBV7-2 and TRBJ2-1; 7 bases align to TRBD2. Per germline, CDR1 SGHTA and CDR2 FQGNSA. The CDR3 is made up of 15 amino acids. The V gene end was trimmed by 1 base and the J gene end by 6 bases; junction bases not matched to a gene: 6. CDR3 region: CASSLVSGKSNEQFF. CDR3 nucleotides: TGTGCCAGCAGCTTAGTCAGCGGGAAGTCCAATGAGCAGTTCTTC.

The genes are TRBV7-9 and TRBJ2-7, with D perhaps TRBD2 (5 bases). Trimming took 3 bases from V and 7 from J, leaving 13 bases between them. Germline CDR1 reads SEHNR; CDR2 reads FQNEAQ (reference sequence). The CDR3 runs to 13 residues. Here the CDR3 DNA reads TGTGCCAGCAGCTTCCCGGGGAGAGGAGAGCAGTACTTC. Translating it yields CASSFPGRGEQYF.

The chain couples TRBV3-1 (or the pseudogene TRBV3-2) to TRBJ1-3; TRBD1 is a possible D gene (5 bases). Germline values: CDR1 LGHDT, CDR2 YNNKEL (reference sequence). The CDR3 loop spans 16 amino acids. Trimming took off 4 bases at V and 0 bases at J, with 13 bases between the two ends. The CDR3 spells CASSPHPTVSGNTIYF. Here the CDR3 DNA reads TGTGCCAGCAGCCCCCATCCGACAGTCTCTGGAAACACCATATATTTT.

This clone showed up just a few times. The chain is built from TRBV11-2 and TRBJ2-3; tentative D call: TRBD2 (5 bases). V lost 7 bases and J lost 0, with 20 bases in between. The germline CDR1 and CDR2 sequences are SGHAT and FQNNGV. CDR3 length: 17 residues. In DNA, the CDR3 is TGTGCCAGCACCCTTCGTTTGACTACCTCGAGCACAGATACGCAGTATTTT. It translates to CASTLRLTTSSTDTQYF. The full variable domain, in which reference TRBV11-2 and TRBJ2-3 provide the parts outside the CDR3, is EAGVAQSPRYKIIEKRQSVAFWCNPISGHATLYWYQQILGQGPKLLIQFQNNGVVDDSQLPKDRFSAERLKGVDSTLKIQPAKLEDSAVYLCASTLRLTTSSTDTQYFGPGTRLTVL.

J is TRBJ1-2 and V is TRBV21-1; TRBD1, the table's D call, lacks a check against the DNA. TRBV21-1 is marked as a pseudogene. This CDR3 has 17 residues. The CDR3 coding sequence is TGTGCCAGCAGCAAAGGGTTGAGGGGGCGGGTTCGCTATGGCTACACCTTC. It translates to CASSKGLRGRVRYGYTF.

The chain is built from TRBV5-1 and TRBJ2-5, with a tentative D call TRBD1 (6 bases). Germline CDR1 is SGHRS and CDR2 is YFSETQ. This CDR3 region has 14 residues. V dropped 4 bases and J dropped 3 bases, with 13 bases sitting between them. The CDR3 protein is CASSLGQLKETQYF. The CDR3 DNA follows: TGCGCCAGCAGCCTCGGACAGCTAAAAGAGACCCAGTACTTC.

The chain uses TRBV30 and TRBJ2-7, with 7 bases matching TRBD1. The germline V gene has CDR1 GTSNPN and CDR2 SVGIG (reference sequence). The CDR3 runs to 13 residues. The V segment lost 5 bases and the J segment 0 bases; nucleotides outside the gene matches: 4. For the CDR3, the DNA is TGTGCCTGGCTGGACAGGTACTCCTACGAGCAGTACTTC. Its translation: CAWLDRYSYEQYF.

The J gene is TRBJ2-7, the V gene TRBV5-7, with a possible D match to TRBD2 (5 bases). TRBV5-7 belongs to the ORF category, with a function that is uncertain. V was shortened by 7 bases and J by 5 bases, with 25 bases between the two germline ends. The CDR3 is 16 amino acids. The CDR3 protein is CASPTEVTPPRDEQYF. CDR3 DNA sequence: TGTGCCAGCCCCACGGAGGTGACACCCCCTCGGGACGAGCAGTACTTC.

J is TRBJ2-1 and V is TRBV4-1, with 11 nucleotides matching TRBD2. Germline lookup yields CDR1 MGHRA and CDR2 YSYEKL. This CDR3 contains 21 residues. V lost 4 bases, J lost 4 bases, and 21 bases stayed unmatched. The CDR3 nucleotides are TGCGCCAGCAGCCCCGCTCTCCGGATAGGGTTTAGCGGGGGGGCTTACAATGAGCAGTTCTTC. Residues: CASSPALRIGFSGGAYNEQFF.

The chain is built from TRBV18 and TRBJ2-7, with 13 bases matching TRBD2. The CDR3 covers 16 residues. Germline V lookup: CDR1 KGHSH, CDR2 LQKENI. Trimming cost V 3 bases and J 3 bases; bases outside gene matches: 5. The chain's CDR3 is CASSPEGTSGIYEQYF. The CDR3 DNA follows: TGTGCCAGCTCACCTGAGGGGACTAGCGGGATCTACGAGCAGTACTTC.

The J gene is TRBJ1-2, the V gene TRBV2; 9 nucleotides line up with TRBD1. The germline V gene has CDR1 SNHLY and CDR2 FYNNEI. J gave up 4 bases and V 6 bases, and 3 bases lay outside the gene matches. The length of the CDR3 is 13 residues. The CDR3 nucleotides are TGTGCCAGCAGGGGACAGGGACCCTATGGCTACACCTTC. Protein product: CASRGQGPYGYTF.

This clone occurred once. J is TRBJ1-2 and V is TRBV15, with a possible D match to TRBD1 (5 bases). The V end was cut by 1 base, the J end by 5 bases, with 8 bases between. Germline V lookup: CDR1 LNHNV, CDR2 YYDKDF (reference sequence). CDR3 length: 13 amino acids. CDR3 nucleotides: TGTGCCACCAGCAGAGGGGGCGTATATGGCTACACCTTC. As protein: CATSRGGVYGYTF. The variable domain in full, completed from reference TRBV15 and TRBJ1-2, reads DAMVIQNPRYQVTQFGKPVTLSCSQTLNHNVMYWYQQKSSQAPKLLFHYYDKDFNNEADTPDNFQSRRPNTSFCFLDIRSPGLGDTAMYLCATSRGGVYGYTFGSGTRLTVV.

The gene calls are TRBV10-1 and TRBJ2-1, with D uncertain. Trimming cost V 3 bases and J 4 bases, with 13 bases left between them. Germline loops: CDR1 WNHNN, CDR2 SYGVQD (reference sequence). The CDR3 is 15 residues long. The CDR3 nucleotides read TGCGCCAGCAGTGATTTGGCAGGAAGGTACAATGAGCAGTTCTTC. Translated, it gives CASSDLAGRYNEQFF.

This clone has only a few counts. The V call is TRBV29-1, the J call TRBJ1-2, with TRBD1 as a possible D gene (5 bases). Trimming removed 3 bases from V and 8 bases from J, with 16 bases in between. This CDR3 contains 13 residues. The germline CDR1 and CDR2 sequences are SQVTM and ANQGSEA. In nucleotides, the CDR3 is TGCAGCGTTGACGAGAGGCAGGGAAAGGGCTACACCTTC. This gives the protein CSVDERQGKGYTF.

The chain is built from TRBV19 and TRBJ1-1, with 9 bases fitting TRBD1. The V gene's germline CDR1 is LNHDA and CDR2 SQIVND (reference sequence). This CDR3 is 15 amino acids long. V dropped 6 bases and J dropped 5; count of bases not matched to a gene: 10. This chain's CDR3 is CASSTLQGAKTEAFF. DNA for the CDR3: TGTGCCAGTAGCACCCTACAGGGGGCAAAGACTGAAGCTTTCTTT.

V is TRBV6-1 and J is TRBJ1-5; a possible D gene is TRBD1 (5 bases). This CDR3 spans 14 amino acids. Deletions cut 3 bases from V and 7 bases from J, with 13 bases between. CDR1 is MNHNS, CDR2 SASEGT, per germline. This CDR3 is CASSDPQGRQPQHF. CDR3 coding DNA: TGTGCCAGCAGTGACCCCCAGGGCAGACAGCCCCAGCATTTT.

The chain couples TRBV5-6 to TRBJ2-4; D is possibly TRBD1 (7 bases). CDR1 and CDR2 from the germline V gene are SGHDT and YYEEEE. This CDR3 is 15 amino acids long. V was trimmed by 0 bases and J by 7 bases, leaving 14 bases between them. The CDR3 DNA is TGTGCCAGCAGCTTGGCAGGGGGGAACATTAACATTCAGTACTTC. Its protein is CASSLAGGNINIQYF.

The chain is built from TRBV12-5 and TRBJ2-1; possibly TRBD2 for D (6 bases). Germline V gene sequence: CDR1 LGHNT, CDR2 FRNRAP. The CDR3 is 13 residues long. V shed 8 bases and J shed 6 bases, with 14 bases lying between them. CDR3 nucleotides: TGTGCTAGTACCCTGGGACTGTTCAATGAGCAGTTCTTC. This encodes CASTLGLFNEQFF.

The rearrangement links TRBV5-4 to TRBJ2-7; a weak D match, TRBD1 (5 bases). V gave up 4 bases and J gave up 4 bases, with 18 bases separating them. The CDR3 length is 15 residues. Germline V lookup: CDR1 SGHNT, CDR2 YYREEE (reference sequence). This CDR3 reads CASSRRETVPYEQYF. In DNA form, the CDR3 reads TGTGCCAGCAGCCGGCGAGAGACAGTACCTTACGAGCAGTACTTC.

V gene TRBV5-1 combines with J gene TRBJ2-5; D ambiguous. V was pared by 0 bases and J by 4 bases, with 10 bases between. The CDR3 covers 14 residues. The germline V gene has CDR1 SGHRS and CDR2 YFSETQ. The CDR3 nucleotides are TGCGCCAGCAGCTTGGAACTTCCCCGAGAGACCCAGTACTTC. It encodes CASSLELPRETQYF. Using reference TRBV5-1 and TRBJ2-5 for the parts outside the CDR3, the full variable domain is KAGVTQTPRYLIKTRGQQVTLSCSPISGHRSVSWYQQTPGQGLQFLFEYFSETQRNKGNFPGRFSGRQFSNSRSEMNVSTLELGDSALYLCASSLELPRETQYFGPGTRLLVL.

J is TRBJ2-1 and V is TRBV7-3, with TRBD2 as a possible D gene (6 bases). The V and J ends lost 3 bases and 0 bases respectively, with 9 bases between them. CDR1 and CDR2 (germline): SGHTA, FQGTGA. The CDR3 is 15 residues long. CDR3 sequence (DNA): TGTGCCAGCAGCTTTACGGGGGACTCCTACAATGAGCAGTTCTTC. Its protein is CASSFTGDSYNEQFF.

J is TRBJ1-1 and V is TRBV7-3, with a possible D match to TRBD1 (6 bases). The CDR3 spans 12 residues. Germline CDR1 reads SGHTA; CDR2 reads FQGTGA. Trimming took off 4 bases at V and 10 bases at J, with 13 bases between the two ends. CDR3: CASSSDQGTAFF. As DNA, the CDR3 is TGTGCCAGCAGCTCAGACCAGGGGACAGCTTTCTTT.

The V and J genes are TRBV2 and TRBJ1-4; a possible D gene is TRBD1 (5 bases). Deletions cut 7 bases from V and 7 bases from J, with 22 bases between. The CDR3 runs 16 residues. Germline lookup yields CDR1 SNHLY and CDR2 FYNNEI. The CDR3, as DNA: TGTGCCAGCAAGTGGGACTCAGGAAGAACGAGTGAAAAACTGTTTTTT. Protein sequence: CASKWDSGRTSEKLFF.

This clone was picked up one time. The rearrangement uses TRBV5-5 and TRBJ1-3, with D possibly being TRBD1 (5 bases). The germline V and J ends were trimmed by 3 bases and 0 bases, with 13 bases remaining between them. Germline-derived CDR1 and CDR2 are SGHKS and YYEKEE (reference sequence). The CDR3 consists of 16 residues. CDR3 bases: TGTGCCAGCAGCTGGAAGGACGACAGCTCTGGAAACACCATATATTTT. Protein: CASSWKDDSSGNTIYF.

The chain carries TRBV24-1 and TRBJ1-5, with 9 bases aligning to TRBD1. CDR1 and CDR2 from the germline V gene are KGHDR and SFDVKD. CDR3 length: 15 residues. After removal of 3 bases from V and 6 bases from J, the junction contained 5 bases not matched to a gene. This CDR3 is CATSDASTGGQPQHF. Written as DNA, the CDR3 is TGTGCCACCAGTGATGCCTCGACAGGGGGTCAGCCCCAGCATTTT.

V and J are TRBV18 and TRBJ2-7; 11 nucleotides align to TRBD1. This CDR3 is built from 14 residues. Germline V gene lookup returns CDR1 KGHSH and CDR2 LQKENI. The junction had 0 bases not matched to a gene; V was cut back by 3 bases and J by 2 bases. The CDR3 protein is CASSPGQGAYEQYF. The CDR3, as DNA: TGTGCCAGCTCACCGGGACAGGGGGCCTACGAGCAGTACTTC.

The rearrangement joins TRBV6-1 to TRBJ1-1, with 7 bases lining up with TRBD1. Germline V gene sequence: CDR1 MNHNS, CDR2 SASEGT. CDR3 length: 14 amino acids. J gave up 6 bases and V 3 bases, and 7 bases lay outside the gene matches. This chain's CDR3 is CASSEGQTRAEAFF. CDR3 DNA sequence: TGTGCCAGCAGTGAGGGACAGACTAGGGCTGAAGCTTTCTTT.

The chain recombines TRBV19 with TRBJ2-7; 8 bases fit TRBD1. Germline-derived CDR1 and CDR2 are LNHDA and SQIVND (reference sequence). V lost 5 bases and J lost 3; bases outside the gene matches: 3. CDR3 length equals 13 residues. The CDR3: CASSAGQGYEQYF. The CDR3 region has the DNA TGTGCCAGTAGTGCCGGACAGGGCTACGAGCAGTACTTC. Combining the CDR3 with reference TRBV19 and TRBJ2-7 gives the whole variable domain DGGITQSPKYLFRKEGQNVTLSCEQNLNHDAMYWYRQDPGQGLRLIYYSQIVNDFQKGDIAEGYSVSREKKESFPLTVTSAQKNPTAFYLCASSAGQGYEQYFGPGTRLTVT.